There are a few counts of the clone carrying this T cell receptor (beta chain). Specified time point: patch test 1, 2 weeks after DPC sensitization. Documented treatment: therapeutic diphenylcyclopropenone sensitization with weekly scalp DPC. One entry per CDR3 protein, called by TCRdb with MiXCR from the RACE reads. The data hold 300,000 to 400,000 distinct CDR3 sequences, with around 7% observed a single time. This CDR3 is built from 18 residues. This record comes from a study of human T cells and chemical hapten exposure. The receptor was isolated from a woman between 18 and 29 years old with alopecia areata. Some clones in this sample may be carry-over from other donors' samples. This material consisted of whole blood, taken in connection with sensitization to the hapten diphenylcyclopropenone (DPC). This sequence joins TRBV21-1 and TRBJ1-6; TRBD1, the table's D call, lacks a check against the DNA. TRBV21-1 is marked as a pseudogene. Here the CDR3 reads CASSKARQGHILNSPLHF. CDR3 coding DNA: TGTGCCAGCAGCAAAGCCCGACAGGGGCACATACTGAATTCACCCCTCCACTTT.